This T cell receptor beta chain was sequenced during a study of T cells expressing NK-cell markers. The wider study: Of eight sequenced donors, seven were HCMV-seropositive and one HCMV-seronegative. Broader study findings: A range of roughly 1.0-8% of CD8+ T cells consisted of dominant NKG2C+ clonotypes in 5 to 7 donors.

This CDR3 is 16 amino acids long. About this clonotype: Its antigen is not known.

5'RACE template switching with UMIs produced the TCR beta cDNA. Following a re-call of the 5' RACE reads, TCRdb has one entry per CDR3 protein and lacks DNA. This sample lists 300,000 to 450,000 distinct CDR3 sequences; its ten largest clones have under 6.5%. The sequencing input was blood T cells: a sorted CD56 or NKG2C T cell subset, CD4+ or CD8+ T cells, or bulk PBMC T cells (not recorded which). The rearrangement uses TRBV12-3 or TRBV12-4 and TRBJ1-4. The origin of this receptor is a man aged 18 to 70 in good health. This CDR3 is CASSKPSAGAFEKLFF.